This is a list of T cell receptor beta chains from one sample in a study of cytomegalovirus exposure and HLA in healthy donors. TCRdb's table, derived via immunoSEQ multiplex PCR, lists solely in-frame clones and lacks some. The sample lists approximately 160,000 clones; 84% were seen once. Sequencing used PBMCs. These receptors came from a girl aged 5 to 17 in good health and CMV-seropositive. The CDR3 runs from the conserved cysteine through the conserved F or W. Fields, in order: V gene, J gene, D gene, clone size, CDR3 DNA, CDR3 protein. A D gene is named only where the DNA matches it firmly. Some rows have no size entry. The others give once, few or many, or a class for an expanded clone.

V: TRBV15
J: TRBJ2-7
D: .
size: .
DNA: TGTGCCACCCGAGGCCGGGACACAACTACCTACGAGCAGTACTTC
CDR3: CATRGRDTTTYEQYF

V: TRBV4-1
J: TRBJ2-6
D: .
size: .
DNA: TGCGCCAGCAGCCAAGATGACTCAACCGTCCTGACTTTC
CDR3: CASSQDDSTVLTF

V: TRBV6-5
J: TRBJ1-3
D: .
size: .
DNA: TGTGCCAGCACCGCTACTGGAAACACCATATATTTT
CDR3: CASTATGNTIYF

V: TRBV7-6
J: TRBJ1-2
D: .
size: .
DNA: TGTGCCAGCAGCCCCCTAAGTCACGGAGCACTGGAGGGTGGCTACACCTTC
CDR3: CASSPLSHGALEGGYTF

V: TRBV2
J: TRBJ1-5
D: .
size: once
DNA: TGTGCCAGCAGCGTGACAGAGACTAATCAGCCCCAGCATTTT
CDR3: CASSVTETNQPQHF

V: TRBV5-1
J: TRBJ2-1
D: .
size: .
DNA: TGCGCCAGCAGCTTGGATGCGCGGAGCTCCTACAATGAGCAGTTCTTC
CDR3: CASSLDARSSYNEQFF

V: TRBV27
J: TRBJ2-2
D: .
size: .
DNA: TGTGCCAGCAGTTTCCGGGTTCTAAACACCGGGGAGCTGTTTTTT
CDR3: CASSFRVLNTGELFF

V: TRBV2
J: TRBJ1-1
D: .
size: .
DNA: TGTGCCAGCAGTTGGGACTTCGGGGTGAACACTGAAGCTTTCTTT
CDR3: CASSWDFGVNTEAFF

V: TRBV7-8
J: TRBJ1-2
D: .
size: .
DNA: TGTGCCAGCAGCTTGGCCCGCTCAAAGAATTCTAACTATGGCTACACCTTC
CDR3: CASSLARSKNSNYGYTF

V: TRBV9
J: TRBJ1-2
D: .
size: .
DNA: TGTGCCAGCAGTGGAGGGGGAGGGGCAGCTAACTATGGCTACACCTTC
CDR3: CASSGGGGAANYGYTF

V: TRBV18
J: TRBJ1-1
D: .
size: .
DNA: TGTGCCAGCTCACCGGAGGAAGGGACTGAAGCTTTCTTT
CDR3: CASSPEEGTEAFF

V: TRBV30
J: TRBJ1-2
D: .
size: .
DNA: TGTGTCTGGAGTGTAGGCGACAGCCGCTATGGCTACACCTTC
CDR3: CVWSVGDSRYGYTF

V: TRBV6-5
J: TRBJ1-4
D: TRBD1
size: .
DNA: TGTGCCAGCAGGGAAACCGGGACAGGGAAGGAAAAACTGTTTTTT
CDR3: CASRETGTGKEKLFF

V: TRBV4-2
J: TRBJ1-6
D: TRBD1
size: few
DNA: TGTGCCAGCAGCCAAGATAGAGGGACAGGACATTCACCCCTCCACTTT
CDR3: CASSQDRGTGHSPLHF

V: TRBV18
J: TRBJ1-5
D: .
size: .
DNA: TGTGCCAGCTCACCAGACACCCCGAAAGGACCCCAGCATTTT
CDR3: CASSPDTPKGPQHF

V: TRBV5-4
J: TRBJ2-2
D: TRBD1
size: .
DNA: TGTGCCGGGTCAAAAAAGGGACAGGGGGACTTACGGGAGCTGTTTTTT
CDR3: CAGSKKGQGDLRELFF

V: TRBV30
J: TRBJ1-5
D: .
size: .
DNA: TGTGCCTGTCAGGGGATCGGTCAGCCCCAGCATTTT
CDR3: CACQGIGQPQHF

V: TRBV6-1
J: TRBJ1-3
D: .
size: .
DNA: TGTGCCAGCAGTGACCGACAAAAGCGAAACACCATATATTTT
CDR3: CASSDRQKRNTIYF

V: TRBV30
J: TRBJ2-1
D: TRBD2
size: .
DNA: TGTGCCTGGGCGGGAGGCCGCACCTACAATGAGCAGTTCTTC
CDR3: CAWAGGRTYNEQFF

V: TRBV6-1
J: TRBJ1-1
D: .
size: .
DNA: TGTGCCAGCAGTGAAAATGGTGGCCTTGGAGCTTTCTTT
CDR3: CASSENGGLGAFF

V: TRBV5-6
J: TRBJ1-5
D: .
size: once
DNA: TGTGCCAGCAGCTGGGGGGGGGCGAGCAATCAGCCCCAGCATTTT
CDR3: CASSWGGASNQPQHF

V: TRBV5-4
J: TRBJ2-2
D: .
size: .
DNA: TGTGCCAGCAGCTCGTCAGGGATTCGGCCCGGGGAGCTGTTTTTT
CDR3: CASSSSGIRPGELFF

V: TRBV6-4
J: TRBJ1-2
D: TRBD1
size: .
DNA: TGTGCCAGCAGCCCACAGGGGAACTATGGCTACACCTTC
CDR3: CASSPQGNYGYTF

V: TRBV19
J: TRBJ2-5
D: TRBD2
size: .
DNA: TGTGCCAGTAGTACATGGACTAGCGGGGGGTACCAAGAGACCCAGTACTTC
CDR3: CASSTWTSGGYQETQYF

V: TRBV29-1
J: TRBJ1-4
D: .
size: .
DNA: TGCAGCGTTGTGCGGGGAACTAATGAAAAACTGTTTTTT
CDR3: CSVVRGTNEKLFF

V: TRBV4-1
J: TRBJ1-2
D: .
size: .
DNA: TGCGCCAGCAGCTTCCAAAGGGACAATAACTATGGCTACACCTTC
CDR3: CASSFQRDNNYGYTF

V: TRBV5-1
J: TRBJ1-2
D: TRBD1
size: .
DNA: TGCGCCAGCAGCTTACAGGGGAAGGAAGGCTACACCTTC
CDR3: CASSLQGKEGYTF

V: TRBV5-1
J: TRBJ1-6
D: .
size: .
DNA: TGCGCCAGCAGGTGGGAGGGCAATAATTCACCCCTCCACTTT
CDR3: CASRWEGNNSPLHF

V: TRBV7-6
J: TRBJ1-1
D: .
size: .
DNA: TGTGCCAGCAGCCTCTCGGGTACTGAAGCTTTCTTT
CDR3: CASSLSGTEAFF

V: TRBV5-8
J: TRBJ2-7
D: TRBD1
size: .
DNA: TGTGCCAGCAGCTCCCGATACAGGGGGCGGAGGGGCGAGCAGTACTTC
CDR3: CASSSRYRGRRGEQYF

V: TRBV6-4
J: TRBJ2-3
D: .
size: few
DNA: TGTGCCAGCAGTGAAGCGGGTCTCACAGATACGCAGTATTTT
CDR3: CASSEAGLTDTQYF

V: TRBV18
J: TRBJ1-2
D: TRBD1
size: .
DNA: TGTGCCAGCTCACCACCGGCTTCTACAGGGGGGCGGAATGGCTACACCTTC
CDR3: CASSPPASTGGRNGYTF

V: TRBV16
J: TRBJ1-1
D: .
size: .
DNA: TGTGCCACCTGGACATTTGAAGCTTTCTTT
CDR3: CATWTFEAFF

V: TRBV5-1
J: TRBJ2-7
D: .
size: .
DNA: TGCGCCAGCAGCTTAACGACAGTATACGAGCAGTACTTC
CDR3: CASSLTTVYEQYF

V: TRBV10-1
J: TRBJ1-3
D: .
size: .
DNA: TGCGCCAGCAGTGAGTCGGGGGGCTCTGGAAACACCATATATTTT
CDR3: CASSESGGSGNTIYF

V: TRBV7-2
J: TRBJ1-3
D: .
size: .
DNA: TGTGCCAGTCGGCGGGGGGTAGAGGGAGACACCATATATTTT
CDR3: CASRRGVEGDTIYF

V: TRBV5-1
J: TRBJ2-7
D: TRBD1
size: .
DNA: TGCGCCAGCAGCCGTGGGACAGGGACGTACGAGCAGTACTTC
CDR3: CASSRGTGTYEQYF

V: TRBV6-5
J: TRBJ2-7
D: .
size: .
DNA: TGTGCCAGCAGTTACTCGAGAGCCCCTAGGTACGAGCAGTACTTC
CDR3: CASSYSRAPRYEQYF

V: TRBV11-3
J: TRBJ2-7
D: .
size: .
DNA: TGTGCCAGCAGCCCCCGTCGGACAGTCGAGCAGTACTTC
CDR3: CASSPRRTVEQYF

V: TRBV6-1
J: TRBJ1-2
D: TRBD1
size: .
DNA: TGTGCCAGCAGTGATGGGACAGGGAGAGGCTACACCTTC
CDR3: CASSDGTGRGYTF

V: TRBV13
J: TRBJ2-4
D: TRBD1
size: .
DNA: TGTGCCAGCAGCTCCAGGGGGCCGGCCAAAAACATTCAGTACTTC
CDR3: CASSSRGPAKNIQYF

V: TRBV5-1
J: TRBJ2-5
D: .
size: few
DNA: TGCGCCAGCAGCTTGGGCTTGGCTAGCCAAGAGACCCAGTACTTC
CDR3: CASSLGLASQETQYF

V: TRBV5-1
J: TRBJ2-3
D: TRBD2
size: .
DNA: TGCGCCAGCAGCTTGTTCAGCGGGGGGGTGAACACAGATACGCAGTATTTT
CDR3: CASSLFSGGVNTDTQYF

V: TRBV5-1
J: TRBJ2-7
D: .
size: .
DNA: TGCGCCAGCAGCTTTCAGGGTGAAGAGCAGTACTTC
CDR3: CASSFQGEEQYF

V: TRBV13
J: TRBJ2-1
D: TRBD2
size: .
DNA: TGTGCCAGCAGCTTTGGGCTAGCGGGGTACAATGAGCAGTTCTTC
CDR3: CASSFGLAGYNEQFF

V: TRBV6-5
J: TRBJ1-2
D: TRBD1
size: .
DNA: TGTGCCAGCAGGACAAGGGACAGCACTGGCTACACCTTC
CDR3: CASRTRDSTGYTF

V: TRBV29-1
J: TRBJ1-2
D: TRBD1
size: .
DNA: TGCAGCGTTCCCCGACAGGGACTTTACTATGGCTACATCTTC
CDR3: CSVPRQGLYYGYIF

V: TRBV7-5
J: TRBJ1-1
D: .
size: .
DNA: TGTGCCAGAAGCCCGGGTCTTATGGCTTTCTTT
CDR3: CARSPGLMAFF

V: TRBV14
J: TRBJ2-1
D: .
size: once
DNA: TGTGCCAGCAGCCATCAACAGGGTTCCTACAATGAGCAGTTCTTC
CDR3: CASSHQQGSYNEQFF

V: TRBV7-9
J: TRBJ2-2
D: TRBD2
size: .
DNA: TGTGCCAGCAGCTTAGGGCCCAGCGGGGGGAACACCGGGGAGCTGTTTTTT
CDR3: CASSLGPSGGNTGELFF

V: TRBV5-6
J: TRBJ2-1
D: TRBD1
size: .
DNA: TGTGCCAGCAGCCCGGACAGGCGAAAACCCAATGAGCAGTTCTTC
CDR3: CASSPDRRKPNEQFF

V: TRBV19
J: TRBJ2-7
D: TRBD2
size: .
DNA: TGTGCCAGTAGTAGGACTAGCGGGGGGGCCTACGAGCAGTACTTC
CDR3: CASSRTSGGAYEQYF

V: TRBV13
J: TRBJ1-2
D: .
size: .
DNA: TGTGCCAGCAGCTTAAAAGGGAGCATACATGGCTACACCTTC
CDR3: CASSLKGSIHGYTF

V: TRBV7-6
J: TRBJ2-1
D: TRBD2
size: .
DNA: TGTGCCAGCAGCTTTCTAGCGGGTCCCAACGGCGATGAGCAGTTCTTC
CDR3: CASSFLAGPNGDEQFF

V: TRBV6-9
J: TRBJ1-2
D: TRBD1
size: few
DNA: TGTGCCAGTGACCAAGGTCCCGGGACAGGGGGTTCCTGCTATGGCTACACCTTC
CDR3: CASDQGPGTGGSCYGYTF

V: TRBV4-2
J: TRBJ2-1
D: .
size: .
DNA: TGTGCCAGCAGCCAAGAGGAGCGGTCCACCTCCTACAATGAGCAGTTCTTC
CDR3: CASSQEERSTSYNEQFF

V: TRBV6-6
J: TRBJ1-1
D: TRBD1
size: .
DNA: TGTGCCTCAGCGAGGGGGCAAGGCACTGAAGCTTTCTTT
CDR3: CASARGQGTEAFF